Listed below are T cell receptor beta chains from one sample, sequenced in a study of blood T cell repertoires in COVID-19. TCRdb keeps only in-frame clones here, not all; method: immunoSEQ multiplex PCR. The table includes approximately 250,000 clones, 70% to 90% detected once. The sample taken for sequencing was PBMCs or T cells enriched from blood (not recorded which). Receptors originate from a woman between 25 and 40 years old with acute COVID-19. Both conserved end residues are part of each CDR3. Fields, in order: V gene, CDR3 length, D gene, J gene, clone size, CDR3 protein, CDR3 DNA. D genes are given only for firm matches. Where a row states a size, it is once, few, many or the class of an expanded clone; other rows omit it.

V gene: TRBV7-2; CDR3 length: 14; D gene: TRBD1; J gene: TRBJ1-2; clone size: once; CDR3 protein: CASSLGQGAGGYTF; CDR3 DNA: TGTGCCAGCAGCCTGGGACAGGGGGCGGGGGGCTACACCTTC
V gene: TRBV6-1; CDR3 length: 15; D gene: TRBD1; J gene: TRBJ2-1; clone size: NA; CDR3 protein: CASSEPGQGHNEQFF; CDR3 DNA: TGTGCCAGCAGTGAACCGGGACAGGGCCACAATGAGCAGTTCTTC
V gene: TRBV6-5; CDR3 length: 15; D gene: NA; J gene: TRBJ2-1; clone size: NA; CDR3 protein: CASSPAGLNYNEQFF; CDR3 DNA: TGTGCCAGCAGTCCAGCGGGCCTGAACTACAATGAGCAGTTCTTC
V gene: TRBV24-1; CDR3 length: 16; D gene: TRBD2; J gene: TRBJ2-1; clone size: NA; CDR3 protein: CATSDLTSGILDEQFF; CDR3 DNA: TGTGCCACCAGTGATTTAACTAGCGGGATTTTGGATGAGCAGTTCTTC
V gene: TRBV3-1/TRBV3-2; CDR3 length: 14; D gene: NA; J gene: TRBJ2-1; clone size: NA; CDR3 protein: CASSQASTNNEQFF; CDR3 DNA: TGTGCCAGCAGCCAGGCTTCCACCAACAATGAGCAGTTCTTC
V gene: TRBV10-3; CDR3 length: 18; D gene: TRBD2; J gene: TRBJ2-1; clone size: NA; CDR3 protein: CAISEISLAGRAYNEQFF; CDR3 DNA: TGTGCCATCAGTGAGATTTCCCTAGCGGGGAGGGCCTACAATGAGCAGTTCTTC
V gene: TRBV23-1; CDR3 length: 16; D gene: TRBD1; J gene: TRBJ2-7; clone size: NA; CDR3 protein: CASSQSNNGQVYEQYF; CDR3 DNA: TGCGCCAGCAGTCAATCCAACAACGGACAGGTGTACGAGCAGTACTTC
V gene: TRBV4-2; CDR3 length: 14; D gene: NA; J gene: TRBJ1-2; clone size: NA; CDR3 protein: CASSQEAGLDGYTF; CDR3 DNA: TGTGCCAGCAGCCAAGAGGCAGGCTTGGATGGCTACACCTTC
V gene: TRBV11-2; CDR3 length: 12; D gene: NA; J gene: TRBJ2-3; clone size: few; CDR3 protein: CASNRREDTQYF; CDR3 DNA: TGTGCCAGCAATCGACGGGAAGATACGCAGTATTTT
V gene: TRBV19; CDR3 length: 14; D gene: NA; J gene: TRBJ1-5; clone size: NA; CDR3 protein: CASSTTGGNQPQHF; CDR3 DNA: TGTGCCAGTAGTACGACAGGTGGGAATCAGCCCCAGCATTTT
V gene: TRBV5-8; CDR3 length: 16; D gene: TRBD2; J gene: TRBJ2-3; clone size: NA; CDR3 protein: CASSRTSALRTDTQYF; CDR3 DNA: TGTGCCAGCAGCCGGACTAGCGCCCTACGCACAGATACGCAGTATTTT
V gene: TRBV2; CDR3 length: 15; D gene: TRBD1; J gene: TRBJ2-1; clone size: NA; CDR3 protein: CASSSTGGSYNEQFF; CDR3 DNA: TGTGCCAGCAGCTCCACAGGGGGCTCCTACAATGAGCAGTTCTTC
V gene: TRBV5-6; CDR3 length: 14; D gene: NA; J gene: TRBJ2-7; clone size: few; CDR3 protein: CASSDGVGSYEQYF; CDR3 DNA: TGTGCCAGCAGCGATGGAGTAGGCTCCTACGAGCAGTACTTC
V gene: TRBV5-1; CDR3 length: 15; D gene: NA; J gene: TRBJ1-3; clone size: NA; CDR3 protein: CASSLDLSSGNTIYF; CDR3 DNA: TGCGCCAGCAGCTTGGATCTCAGCTCTGGAAACACCATATATTTT
V gene: TRBV19; CDR3 length: 14; D gene: NA; J gene: TRBJ1-1; clone size: NA; CDR3 protein: CASSARNMNTEAFF; CDR3 DNA: TGTGCCAGTAGTGCTCGTAACATGAACACTGAAGCTTTCTTT
V gene: TRBV5-4; CDR3 length: 15; D gene: TRBD1; J gene: TRBJ1-2; clone size: NA; CDR3 protein: CASSPGTANNYGYTF; CDR3 DNA: TGTGCCAGCAGCCCCGGGACAGCGAATAACTATGGCTACACCTTC
V gene: TRBV28; CDR3 length: 13; D gene: TRBD1; J gene: TRBJ2-1; clone size: NA; CDR3 protein: CASSSGQGDEQFF; CDR3 DNA: TGTGCCAGCAGTTCCGGACAGGGTGATGAGCAGTTCTTC
V gene: TRBV11-2; CDR3 length: 17; D gene: NA; J gene: TRBJ1-4; clone size: NA; CDR3 protein: CASSPNSGTTTNEKLFF; CDR3 DNA: TGTGCCAGCAGCCCTAATTCCGGGACAACAACTAATGAAAAACTGTTTTTT
V gene: TRBV28; CDR3 length: 11; D gene: NA; J gene: TRBJ2-7; clone size: NA; CDR3 protein: CASSLAYEQYF; CDR3 DNA: TGTGCCAGCAGTTTAGCGTACGAGCAGTACTTC
V gene: TRBV2; CDR3 length: 14; D gene: NA; J gene: TRBJ2-3; clone size: NA; CDR3 protein: CASSQRSSTDTQYF; CDR3 DNA: TGTGCCAGCTCCCAGCGGTCTAGCACAGATACGCAGTATTTT
V gene: TRBV28; CDR3 length: 14; D gene: TRBD1; J gene: TRBJ1-3; clone size: NA; CDR3 protein: CASSHRGTGNTIYF; CDR3 DNA: TGTGCCAGCAGCCACAGGGGGACCGGAAACACCATATATTTT
V gene: TRBV11-2; CDR3 length: 18; D gene: TRBD2; J gene: TRBJ2-1; clone size: NA; CDR3 protein: CASSPGGSARDRHNEQFF; CDR3 DNA: TGTGCCAGCAGCCCGGGGGGGTCGGCGAGAGACAGACACAATGAGCAGTTCTTC
V gene: TRBV30; CDR3 length: 13; D gene: NA; J gene: TRBJ1-5; clone size: NA; CDR3 protein: CAWSGGGNQPQHF; CDR3 DNA: TGTGCCTGGAGTGGGGGGGGCAATCAGCCCCAGCATTTT
V gene: TRBV24-1; CDR3 length: 13; D gene: NA; J gene: TRBJ2-7; clone size: NA; CDR3 protein: CATSGARSYEQYF; CDR3 DNA: TGTGCCACCAGTGGGGCCAGAAGCTACGAGCAGTACTTC
V gene: TRBV27; CDR3 length: 15; D gene: TRBD2; J gene: TRBJ2-7; clone size: NA; CDR3 protein: CASRKWGAGVYEQYF; CDR3 DNA: TGTGCCAGTAGAAAGTGGGGCGCGGGGGTCTACGAGCAGTACTTC
V gene: TRBV29-1; CDR3 length: 15; D gene: TRBD1; J gene: TRBJ2-1; clone size: NA; CDR3 protein: CSVEVDRGPYNEQFF; CDR3 DNA: TGCAGCGTTGAAGTGGACAGGGGTCCCTACAATGAGCAGTTCTTC
V gene: TRBV5-1; CDR3 length: 13; D gene: TRBD1; J gene: TRBJ1-2; clone size: NA; CDR3 protein: CASSPTGNGGYTF; CDR3 DNA: TGCGCCAGCAGCCCGACAGGGAACGGTGGCTACACCTTC
V gene: TRBV5-1; CDR3 length: 16; D gene: TRBD2; J gene: TRBJ2-1; clone size: few; CDR3 protein: CASSPWTSGSFDEQFF; CDR3 DNA: TGCGCCAGCAGCCCCTGGACTAGCGGGAGTTTCGATGAGCAGTTCTTC
V gene: TRBV6-4; CDR3 length: 15; D gene: TRBD2; J gene: TRBJ2-3; clone size: few; CDR3 protein: CASSYASGGTDTQYF; CDR3 DNA: TGTGCCAGCAGTTACGCTAGCGGAGGCACAGATACGCAGTATTTT
V gene: TRBV29-1; CDR3 length: 13; D gene: NA; J gene: TRBJ2-5; clone size: NA; CDR3 protein: CSATPGYQETQYF; CDR3 DNA: TGCAGCGCTACGCCGGGTTACCAAGAGACCCAGTACTTC
V gene: TRBV9; CDR3 length: 16; D gene: TRBD2; J gene: TRBJ2-3; clone size: NA; CDR3 protein: CASSVGTSGRGDTQYF; CDR3 DNA: TGTGCCAGCAGCGTGGGGACTAGCGGCCGTGGTGATACGCAGTATTTT
V gene: TRBV19; CDR3 length: 14; D gene: NA; J gene: TRBJ1-5; clone size: NA; CDR3 protein: CASSIAGTWQPQHF; CDR3 DNA: TGTGCCAGTAGTATAGCAGGGACATGGCAGCCCCAGCATTTT
V gene: TRBV6-5; CDR3 length: 14; D gene: NA; J gene: TRBJ1-1; clone size: NA; CDR3 protein: CASSYSFRNTEAFF; CDR3 DNA: TGTGCCAGCAGTTACTCTTTCCGGAACACTGAAGCTTTCTTT
V gene: TRBV11-2; CDR3 length: 13; D gene: TRBD2; J gene: TRBJ2-7; clone size: NA; CDR3 protein: CASKGLAGYEQYF; CDR3 DNA: TGTGCCAGCAAAGGTCTAGCGGGTTACGAGCAGTACTTC
V gene: TRBV28; CDR3 length: 16; D gene: TRBD1; J gene: TRBJ1-1; clone size: NA; CDR3 protein: CASRFGTGASGTEAFF; CDR3 DNA: TGTGCCAGCAGGTTCGGGACAGGGGCGTCGGGCACTGAAGCTTTCTTT
V gene: TRBV5-6; CDR3 length: 16; D gene: TRBD1; J gene: TRBJ2-3; clone size: NA; CDR3 protein: CASSLFRDRNTDTQYF; CDR3 DNA: TGTGCCAGCAGCTTGTTTCGGGACAGGAACACAGATACGCAGTATTTT
V gene: TRBV29-1; CDR3 length: 15; D gene: NA; J gene: TRBJ1-4; clone size: NA; CDR3 protein: CSVEEGAGPNEKLFF; CDR3 DNA: TGCAGCGTTGAAGAAGGTGCAGGGCCTAATGAAAAACTGTTTTTT
V gene: TRBV4-1; CDR3 length: 16; D gene: NA; J gene: TRBJ2-1; clone size: once; CDR3 protein: CASSQAQGASYNEQFF; CDR3 DNA: TGCGCCAGCAGCCAAGCGCAGGGTGCCTCCTACAATGAGCAGTTCTTC
V gene: TRBV15; CDR3 length: 16; D gene: NA; J gene: TRBJ1-5; clone size: NA; CDR3 protein: CATSSGRTNGNQPQHF; CDR3 DNA: TGTGCCACCAGCTCGGGCAGGACAAATGGCAATCAGCCCCAGCATTTT
V gene: TRBV3-1/TRBV3-2; CDR3 length: 12; D gene: NA; J gene: TRBJ2-1; clone size: few; CDR3 protein: CASSQREGEQFF; CDR3 DNA: TGTGCCAGCAGCCAACGGGAAGGTGAGCAGTTCTTC
V gene: TRBV7-2; CDR3 length: 17; D gene: NA; J gene: TRBJ2-3; clone size: NA; CDR3 protein: CASSSTAWGAPLDTQYF; CDR3 DNA: TGTGCCAGCAGCTCGACAGCTTGGGGCGCCCCTTTGGATACGCAGTATTTT
V gene: TRBV30; CDR3 length: 15; D gene: NA; J gene: TRBJ1-2; clone size: NA; CDR3 protein: CAWRGTEGTYFGYTF; CDR3 DNA: TGTGCCTGGAGGGGTACCGAGGGGACTTATTTTGGCTACACCTTC
V gene: TRBV10-3; CDR3 length: 15; D gene: NA; J gene: TRBJ2-1; clone size: NA; CDR3 protein: CAISEDDTTNNEQFF; CDR3 DNA: TGTGCCATCAGTGAGGATGATACCACTAACAATGAGCAGTTCTTC
V gene: TRBV5-8; CDR3 length: 11; D gene: NA; J gene: TRBJ2-1; clone size: NA; CDR3 protein: CASSPYNEQFF; CDR3 DNA: TGTGCCAGCAGCCCGTACAATGAGCAGTTCTTC
V gene: TRBV27; CDR3 length: 13; D gene: NA; J gene: TRBJ2-3; clone size: NA; CDR3 protein: CASSAGSADTQYF; CDR3 DNA: TGTGCCAGCAGCGCTGGTAGCGCAGATACGCAGTATTTT
V gene: TRBV19; CDR3 length: 14; D gene: NA; J gene: TRBJ2-3; clone size: once; CDR3 protein: CASGPTGGGDTQYF; CDR3 DNA: TGTGCCAGTGGGCCGACAGGCGGGGGAGATACGCAGTATTTT
V gene: TRBV7-2; CDR3 length: 14; D gene: NA; J gene: TRBJ2-7; clone size: NA; CDR3 protein: CASSLVQGTNEQYF; CDR3 DNA: TGTGCCAGCAGCTTAGTTCAGGGTACCAACGAGCAGTACTTC
V gene: TRBV25-1; CDR3 length: 10; D gene: NA; J gene: TRBJ2-7; clone size: few; CDR3 protein: CASLGAYLYF; CDR3 DNA: TGTGCCAGCCTGGGGGCCTATCTGTACTTC
V gene: TRBV27; CDR3 length: 17; D gene: TRBD1; J gene: TRBJ2-1; clone size: NA; CDR3 protein: CASSLSLGQGAYNEQFF; CDR3 DNA: TGTGCCAGCAGTTTATCGCTAGGGCAGGGGGCCTACAATGAGCAGTTCTTC
V gene: TRBV29-1; CDR3 length: 13; D gene: NA; J gene: TRBJ1-1; clone size: once; CDR3 protein: CSVARGQNTEAFF; CDR3 DNA: TGCAGCGTGGCCCGGGGACAGAACACTGAAGCTTTCTTT
V gene: TRBV12-3/TRBV12-4; CDR3 length: 13; D gene: NA; J gene: TRBJ2-1; clone size: once; CDR3 protein: CASSPSSRYEQFF; CDR3 DNA: TGTGCCAGCAGTCCTTCTAGTCGGTATGAGCAGTTCTTC
V gene: TRBV4-1; CDR3 length: 14; D gene: NA; J gene: TRBJ2-5; clone size: NA; CDR3 protein: CASSQVGGAETQYF; CDR3 DNA: TGCGCCAGCAGCCAAGTTGGAGGGGCAGAGACCCAGTACTTC
V gene: TRBV4-2; CDR3 length: 16; D gene: TRBD2; J gene: TRBJ2-1; clone size: NA; CDR3 protein: CASSHQLAGGNNEQFF; CDR3 DNA: TGTGCCAGCAGCCATCAACTAGCGGGAGGGAACAATGAGCAGTTCTTC
V gene: TRBV7-9; CDR3 length: 14; D gene: TRBD1; J gene: TRBJ2-5; clone size: NA; CDR3 protein: CASSFGQDGETQYF; CDR3 DNA: TGTGCCAGCAGCTTTGGACAGGACGGGGAGACCCAGTACTTC